The 25 T cell receptor beta chains below were found in one sample sequenced in a study of T cells after yellow fever vaccination. TCRdb fed the 5' RACE reads into MiXCR, producing one record per CDR3 protein. The repertoire holds hundreds of thousands of distinct CDR3 sequences, 10% to 15% seen once, with about 15% in the top ten. The specimen was PBMCs, collected on the day of the yellow fever booster vaccination. These receptors were collected from a young man who received the YFV17D yellow fever vaccine.

The sample holds a few counts of this clonotype. V gene TRBV11-2 combines with J gene TRBJ2-1, with D perhaps given as TRBD1 or TRBD2 (5 bases each). CDR3 length: 15 residues. Germline CDR1 and CDR2: SGHAT and FQNNGV. With 1 base removed from V and 5 bases from J, the gap between germline ends came to 12 bases. The CDR3 bases are TGTGCCAGCAGCTTAGGTGGGGGAAGGCACAATGAGCAGTTCTTC. Translated: CASSLGGGRHNEQFF.

The chain is built from TRBV14 and TRBJ2-1; 11 nucleotides agree with TRBD2. This CDR3 is built from 17 residues. V was clipped by 1 base and J by 4 bases; unmatched bases: 6. CDR1 and CDR2 from the germline V gene are SGHDN and FVKESK. CDR3 DNA sequence: TGTGCCAGCAGCCAAGGGCCCGGGACTAGCGGATACAATGAGCAGTTCTTC. Translating it yields CASSQGPGTSGYNEQFF.

This clonotype has a handful of counts. In nucleotides, the CDR3 is TGTGCCAGCACCGGCGGGTCTGATTACAATGAGCAGTTCTTC. Its protein product is CASTGGSDYNEQFF. V usage is TRBV6-2 or TRBV6-3 and J usage is TRBJ2-1, with TRBD2 as a possible D gene (5 bases). The CDR3 totals 14 residues. Germline CDR1 reads MNHEY; CDR2 reads SVGEGT. The V gene lost 7 bases and the J gene lost 4 bases, with 14 bases spanning the gap.

The V call is TRBV20-1, the J call TRBJ2-3; D call uncertain. There are 11 residues in the CDR3. With 1 base removed from V and 6 bases from J, the gap between germline ends came to 5 bases. Germline lookup yields CDR1 DFQATT and CDR2 SNEGSKA (reference sequence). The CDR3 is CSARVQDTQYF. The CDR3 DNA follows: TGCAGTGCTAGAGTACAGGATACGCAGTATTTT.

The chain uses TRBV5-1 and TRBJ2-3; no clear D. Per germline, CDR1 SGHRS and CDR2 YFSETQ. The CDR3 has 13 amino acids. V was trimmed by 6 bases and J by 4 bases, leaving 12 bases between them. The CDR3 sequence: CASNPRSADTQYF. DNA of the CDR3: TGCGCCAGCAACCCGAGAAGCGCAGATACGCAGTATTTT.

This clonotype was found a few times. The V gene is TRBV7-2, the J gene TRBJ2-2, with 11 bases aligning to TRBD2. Germline trimming cut 5 bases from V and 4 bases from J; bases unmatched to any gene: 6. CDR1 is SGHTA, CDR2 FQGNSA, per germline. This CDR3 region has 16 residues. The CDR3 bases are TGTGCCAGCAGCGAACTAGCGGGAGAGGGCACCGGGGAGCTGTTTTTT. Its translation: CASSELAGEGTGELFF.

About this clonotype itself: Just one base apart from a much larger clone, this may be a read error. The rearrangement uses TRBV5-1 and TRBJ2-3, with D hard to call. The CDR3 covers 12 residues. Germline V CDR1 and CDR2: SGHRS, YFSETQ. The V end was cut by 4 bases, the J end by 6 bases, with 9 bases between. As DNA, the CDR3 is TGCGCCAGCAGCGCCTTGAGGGATACGCAGTATTTT. Translation gives CASSALRDTQYF.

This clonotype was seen only a few times. V usage is TRBV5-1 and J usage is TRBJ2-1; D remains ambiguous. Deletions cut 1 base from V and 4 bases from J, with 15 bases between. This CDR3 has 16 amino acids. Germline V lookup: CDR1 SGHRS, CDR2 YFSETQ. In DNA, the CDR3 is TGCGCCAGCAGCTTGCCAAGCTCATATGGATACAATGAGCAGTTCTTC. Encoded protein: CASSLPSSYGYNEQFF. Looking up the rest from reference TRBV5-1 and TRBJ2-1 gives the full variable domain: KAGVTQTPRYLIKTRGQQVTLSCSPISGHRSVSWYQQTPGQGLQFLFEYFSETQRNKGNFPGRFSGRQFSNSRSEMNVSTLELGDSALYLCASSLPSSYGYNEQFFGPGTRLTVL.

The chain links TRBV6-6 to TRBJ2-1, with TRBD2 as a possible D gene (5 bases). Between the trimmed V and J ends, which lost 1 base and 10 bases, there was a span of 11 bases. In germline, CDR1 is MNHNY, CDR2 SVGAGI (reference sequence). This CDR3 is built from 13 residues. The CDR3 reads CASSYLWESEQFF. In nucleotides, the CDR3 is TGTGCCAGCAGTTACTTATGGGAGAGCGAGCAGTTCTTC.

The chain employs TRBV19 and TRBJ1-2, with 7 bases identical to TRBD1. Germline V gene sequence: CDR1 LNHDA, CDR2 SQIVND (reference sequence). Trimming removed 3 bases from V and 0 bases from J; junction bases left unmatched: 4. The CDR3 spans 15 residues. The CDR3: CASSIRTGPNYGYTF. CDR3 DNA sequence: TGTGCCAGTAGTATCCGGACAGGACCTAACTATGGCTACACCTTC.

The V and J genes are TRBV12-3 or TRBV12-4 and TRBJ1-4, with no clear D. V was cut by 5 bases and J by 3 bases, with 16 bases left in between. This CDR3 is 16 amino acids long. The CDR3 sequence is CASSAQTLGSNEKLFF. DNA for the CDR3: TGTGCCAGCAGTGCCCAAACTTTGGGTTCTAATGAAAAACTGTTTTTT.

The chain uses TRBV12-3 or TRBV12-4 and TRBJ2-1; 10 nucleotides align to TRBD2. V lost 3 bases, J lost 7 bases, and 6 bases stayed unmatched. The CDR3 contains 15 residues. The DNA of the CDR3 is TGTGCCAGCAGTTTGGCGTCTAGCGGGAGTAATGAGCAGTTCTTC. Translation: CASSLASSGSNEQFF.

This clonotype was found a few times. The chain combines TRBV6-1 with TRBJ2-3, with 9 bases that match TRBD2. The CDR3 has 14 amino acids. V dropped 9 bases and J dropped 4; count of bases not matched to a gene: 8. The germline V gene has CDR1 MNHNS and CDR2 SASEGT. CDR3 coding DNA: TGTGCCAGTCGTAGCGGGAGTCACGCAGATACGCAGTATTTT. It encodes CASRSGSHADTQYF.

Ten or more counts support this clonotype. This chain uses TRBV12-3 or TRBV12-4 with TRBJ2-5, with 8 nucleotides matching TRBD1. CDR3 length: 15 residues. V was clipped by 5 bases and J by 8 bases; unmatched bases: 13. CDR3 residues: CASSRQDRGVGTQYF. CDR3 DNA: TGTGCCAGCAGTCGGCAAGACAGGGGAGTAGGAACCCAGTACTTC.

The chain combines TRBV4-1 with TRBJ2-7; D possibly matches TRBD1 or TRBD2 (5 bases each). CDR3 length: 14 residues. Germline V gene lookup returns CDR1 MGHRA and CDR2 YSYEKL. Trimming removed 6 bases at V and 4 bases at J, with 16 bases between. CDR3 region: CASRNLGTGYEQYF. DNA of the CDR3: TGCGCCAGCAGAAACTTAGGGACGGGATACGAGCAGTACTTC.

V is TRBV5-1 and J is TRBJ2-7, with a possible D match to TRBD1 (7 bases). Trimming took off 2 bases at V and 5 bases at J, with 14 bases between the two ends. This CDR3 spans 14 amino acids. Germline CDR1 is SGHRS and CDR2 is YFSETQ. For the CDR3, the DNA is TGCGCCAGCAGCTTTCGACAGGGAGGCAACGAGCAGTACTTC. Translated, it gives CASSFRQGGNEQYF.

This clonotype showed up just a few times. The V call is TRBV7-9, the J call TRBJ2-4; 7 bases are shared with TRBD1. CDR1 is SEHNR and CDR2 is FQNEAQ in the germline V gene (reference sequence). J lost 7 bases, V lost 5 bases, and 11 bases had no gene match. This CDR3 spans 15 amino acids. The DNA for the CDR3 is TGTGCCAGCAGCACTAGGGTGACAGGGTTGAACATTCAGTACTTC. It is translated as CASSTRVTGLNIQYF.

A few counts support this clonotype. The J gene is TRBJ2-7, the V gene TRBV20-1; no clear D. Germline CDR1 DFQATT, CDR2 SNEGSKA (reference sequence). Trimming cost V 3 bases and J 2 bases, with 14 bases left between them. The CDR3 runs 14 residues. This CDR3 is CSARASDIPYEQYF. The CDR3 nucleotides read TGCAGTGCTAGGGCATCGGATATCCCCTACGAGCAGTACTTC.

This clonotype was picked up a small number of times. The chain joins TRBV6-2 or TRBV6-3 to TRBJ2-5; tentatively, D is TRBD2 (5 bases). CDR1 is MNHEY and CDR2 is SVGEGT in the germline V gene. Trimming stripped 8 bases from V and 5 bases from J, with 18 bases between. The CDR3 sequence is 14 residues long. This CDR3 reads CASVSGMDVETQYF. The CDR3 DNA reads TGTGCCAGCGTTTCGGGGATGGATGTTGAGACCCAGTACTTC.

The chain joins TRBV10-3 to TRBJ1-2, with unresolved D. This CDR3 contains 13 residues. The germline V gene has CDR1 ENHRY and CDR2 SYGVKD. V was shortened by 0 bases and J by 7 bases, with 9 bases between the two germline ends. CDR3 bases: TGTGCCATCAGTGAGTCGGATCGGGGTGGCTACACCTTC. Protein sequence: CAISESDRGGYTF.

This clonotype was observed a handful of times. The chain uses TRBV7-2 and TRBJ2-1; 11 nucleotides match TRBD2. The CDR3 is 15 amino acids. The V and J ends lost 8 bases and 5 bases, in that order; junction bases with no gene match: 8. From germline, CDR1 is SGHTA and CDR2 FQGNSA. The CDR3 loop reads CASGLTSGTHNEQFF. As DNA, the CDR3 is TGTGCCAGCGGTTTGACTAGCGGGACCCACAATGAGCAGTTCTTC.

The chain uses TRBV2 and TRBJ2-7, with a weak D call TRBD2 (6 bases). V shed 11 bases and J shed 3 bases, with 17 bases lying between them. The CDR3 totals 13 residues. Per germline, CDR1 SNHLY and CDR2 FYNNEI. In nucleotides, the CDR3 is TGTGCCGGGGGGAAAGGACCATACTACGAGCAGTACTTC. Its protein is CAGGKGPYYEQYF.

The chain carries TRBV4-3 and TRBJ2-7; D is undetermined. This CDR3 spans 14 amino acids. The V end was cut by 0 bases, the J end by 4 bases, with 10 bases between. CDR1 is LGHNA, CDR2 YSLEER, per germline. The CDR3 here is CASSQDLEDYEQYF. The CDR3 region has the DNA TGCGCCAGCAGCCAAGATCTCGAAGATTACGAGCAGTACTTC.

In its sample, this clonotype was seen a few times. The V and J genes are TRBV20-1 and TRBJ2-5; no reliable D call. V was pared by 0 bases and J by 5 bases, with 10 bases between. Germline CDR1 and CDR2: DFQATT and SNEGSKA (reference sequence). The CDR3 contains 13 residues. CDR3 nucleotides: TGCAGTGCTAGAGATCTGTCTTTGGAGACCCAGTACTTC. This encodes CSARDLSLETQYF.

This chain connects TRBV28 to TRBJ2-7; D is undetermined. Trimming left V 2 bases short and J 0 bases short, with 11 bases between. The CDR3 has 15 residues. The V gene's germline CDR1 is MDHEN and CDR2 SYDVKM. The CDR3 spells CASSLQGAGSYEQYF. The CDR3 DNA follows: TGTGCCAGCAGTTTACAAGGAGCTGGCTCCTACGAGCAGTACTTC.